Following are 16 T cell receptor beta chains from one sample sequenced in a study of response to subunit inactivated influenza vaccine. TCRdb reprocessed the RT-PCR reads via MiXCR and lists one record per CDR3 protein. This sample has about 800,000 distinct CDR3 sequences, with roughly 20% found just once. Here the sequenced sample was PBMCs from blood, taken about 5 days after vaccination. The receptors derive from a man over 45 who received an inactivated influenza vaccine.

Regarding this clonotype: One end of the junction fails to match germline, which may point to a read error. This sequence joins TRBV20-1 and TRBJ2-4; tentatively, D is TRBD1 (5 bases). The CDR3 consists of 14 residues. The germline V gene has CDR1 DFQATT and CDR2 SNEGSKA (reference sequence). The CDR3 DNA sequence: TGCAGTGCTGTTACAGGATTAGCCAAAAACATTCGGTACTTC. This translates into CSAVTGLAKNIRYF.

The chain couples TRBV11-2 to TRBJ2-4; D call uncertain. The V end was cut by 4 bases, the J end by 12 bases, with 16 bases between. This CDR3 spans 13 amino acids. Germline V gene sequence: CDR1 SGHAT, CDR2 FQNNGV. The CDR3 reads CASSSDTRGTQYF. CDR3 nucleotide sequence: TGTGCCAGCAGCTCCGACACCCGCGGAACTCAGTACTTC. The full variable domain, with the rest looked up from reference TRBV11-2 and TRBJ2-4, is EAGVAQSPRYKIIEKRQSVAFWCNPISGHATLYWYQQILGQGPKLLIQFQNNGVVDDSQLPKDRFSAERLKGVDSTLKIQPAKLEDSAVYLCASSSDTRGTQYFGAGTRLSVL.

The chain employs TRBV7-8 and TRBJ1-5, with TRBD1 identical over 8 bases. J gave up 8 bases and V 3 bases, and 3 bases lay outside the gene matches. Per germline, CDR1 SGHVS and CDR2 FQNEAQ. The CDR3 is 13 residues long. CDR3 in amino acids: CASSLDRAEPQHF. The CDR3 DNA sequence: TGTGCCAGCAGCTTGGACAGGGCTGAGCCCCAGCATTTT. Variable domain in full (rest from reference TRBV7-8 and TRBJ1-5): GAGVSQSPRYKVAKRGQDVALRCDPISGHVSLFWYQQALGQGPEFLTYFQNEAQLDKSGLPSDRFFAERPEGSVSTLKIQRTQQEDSAVYLCASSLDRAEPQHFGDGTRLSIL.

The chain carries TRBV7-9 and TRBJ2-7; D not certain. This CDR3 is built from 15 residues. The V gene's germline CDR1 is SEHNR and CDR2 FQNEAQ (reference sequence). V was shortened by 1 base and J by 2 bases, with 12 bases between the two germline ends. CDR3 residues: CASSLDSLGTYEQYF. The CDR3 nucleotides are TGTGCCAGCAGCTTAGATAGTCTGGGGACCTACGAGCAGTACTTC.

The CDR3 DNA follows: TGTGCCAGCAGCGGATTGTGGGACAGGGAAGGAGGAGAGACCCAGTACTTC. It codes for CASSGLWDREGGETQYF. The chain combines TRBV7-9 with TRBJ2-5; 9 bases are shared with TRBD1. The CDR3 covers 17 residues. Germline-derived CDR1 and CDR2 are SEHNR and FQNEAQ (reference sequence). V gave up 5 bases and J gave up 4 bases; unmatched junction bases: 14.

The chain is built from TRBV2 and TRBJ2-1; 12 bases line up with TRBD2. Trimming removed 10 bases from V and 7 bases from J; junction bases left unmatched: 8. This CDR3 contains 14 residues. Per germline, CDR1 SNHLY and CDR2 FYNNEI. CDR3 sequence (DNA): TGTGCCAATTCTAAAGGACTAGCGGGAAATGAGCAGTTCTTC. It codes for CANSKGLAGNEQFF.

This clonotype was seen many times. V is TRBV28 and J is TRBJ2-7, with D perhaps matching TRBD1 or TRBD2 (5 bases each). The V gene's germline CDR1 is MDHEN and CDR2 SYDVKM. This CDR3 is 13 amino acids long. V lost 4 bases and J 2 bases, leaving 9 bases between the germline ends. CDR3 sequence reads: CASSSGATYEQYF. The CDR3 DNA follows: TGTGCCAGCAGTTCCGGGGCTACCTACGAGCAGTACTTC.

This clonotype has just a few counts. CDR3 DNA: TGTGCCTGGAGTAGAGCGGGAGGGCCCTACGAGCAGTACTTC. Translated: CAWSRAGGPYEQYF. V usage is TRBV30 and J usage is TRBJ2-7; 10 bases line up with TRBD2. This CDR3 is 14 amino acids long. CDR1 and CDR2 (germline): GTSNPN, SVGIG (reference sequence). Trimming cost V 2 bases and J 2 bases; bases outside gene matches: 3.

J is TRBJ2-7 and V is TRBV5-8, with a possible D match to TRBD1 (6 bases). The CDR3 contains 17 residues. Trimming pared 2 bases from V and 4 bases from J, leaving 22 bases between. CDR1 is SGHTS and CDR2 is YDEGEE in the germline V gene. The CDR3 is CASSFDSPLTGRYEQYF. CDR3 DNA: TGTGCCAGCAGCTTCGATTCGCCCCTAACAGGGAGATACGAGCAGTACTTC.

This clonotype has only a few counts. V gene TRBV20-1 combines with J gene TRBJ2-1; TRBD2 matches at 12 bases. V trimming: 6 bases; J trimming: 7 bases; junction bases outside the gene matches: 10. The germline gives CDR1 DFQATT, CDR2 SNEGSKA (reference sequence). This CDR3 contains 15 residues. CDR3 sequence: CSAKTSGSYRNEQFF. The CDR3 bases are TGCAGTGCCAAGACTAGCGGGAGCTATCGGAATGAGCAGTTCTTC.

This clonotype has a count of ten or more. The chain recombines TRBV12-3 or TRBV12-4 with TRBJ2-5; possible D gene TRBD1, 6 bases. Between the trimmed V and J ends, which lost 5 bases and 2 bases, there was a span of 12 bases. The CDR3 consists of 14 residues. CDR3 coding DNA: TGTGCCAGCAGTATAGACAGGCTTCAAGAGACCCAGTACTTC. This translates into CASSIDRLQETQYF.

The chain combines TRBV5-1 with TRBJ2-1, with a weak D call TRBD2 (6 bases). Per germline, CDR1 SGHRS and CDR2 YFSETQ. The CDR3 length is 13 residues. Trimming removed 4 bases from V and 8 bases from J, with 13 bases in between. CDR3 sequence (DNA): TGCGCCAGCAGCCGGAAACTAGCCGATGAGCAGTTCTTC. Protein: CASSRKLADEQFF.

CDR3 sequence: CSAGAGTEAFF. CDR3 in DNA: TGCAGTGCTGGGGCCGGCACTGAAGCTTTCTTT. The chain couples TRBV20-1 to TRBJ1-1; the D gene is possibly TRBD1 (5 bases). CDR1 and CDR2 (germline): DFQATT, SNEGSKA (reference sequence). CDR3 size: 11 residues. V shed 5 bases and J shed 4 bases, with 8 bases lying between them.

This clonotype has at least ten counts. V usage is TRBV29-1 and J usage is TRBJ2-5; 8 nucleotides match TRBD2. The CDR3 is 15 residues long. Trimming removed 6 bases from V and 1 base from J; junction bases left unmatched: 10. Germline CDR1 is SQVTM and CDR2 is ANQGSEA. The CDR3 here is CSVTEGGGLQETQYF. The CDR3 DNA sequence: TGCAGCGTCACCGAGGGCGGGGGGCTCCAAGAGACCCAGTACTTC.

This clonotype was counted only a few times. V and J are TRBV29-1 and TRBJ1-1, with a possible D match to TRBD1 (5 bases). CDR3 length equals 14 residues. Germline loops: CDR1 SQVTM, CDR2 ANQGSEA. Trimming took off 7 bases at V and 8 bases at J, with 23 bases between the two ends. The CDR3 coding sequence is TGCAGCGGTTTACAGGATAATACCTTAAAAGAAGCTTTCTTT. Translated: CSGLQDNTLKEAFF.

This chain connects TRBV11-2 to TRBJ2-1, with D unclear. Looked up from germline, CDR1 is SGHAT and CDR2 is FQNNGV. The CDR3 length is 16 residues. V was shortened by 4 bases and J by 5 bases, with 18 bases between the two germline ends. CDR3 DNA: TGTGCCAGCAGCTCCAAGGATCGGAGATGGAACAATGAGCAGTTCTTC. It encodes CASSSKDRRWNNEQFF.